This T cell receptor beta chain originates from a study of regulatory T cells in long-lasting Graves disease. Overall study results and limits: Public clonotype sharing was higher in persistent than newly diagnosed patients. Persistent Graves' patients possessed reduced TCR diversity relative to recently diagnosed ones.

Arm-PCR with iRepertoire HTBI primers amplified the CDR3 regions for these TCR beta libraries. MiXCR was run by TCRdb on the multiplex PCR reads, yielding one entry per CDR3 protein. The data contain about 240,000 distinct CDR3 sequences, roughly 21% of them seen just once; the ten biggest clones take up about 14%. Many counts were recorded for this clonotype. Its matching antigen is unknown. Sample time point: newly diagnosed GD, antithyroid drugs for less than 3 months. PBMCs provided the RNA from which the TCR library was made. Germline V CDR1 and CDR2: SGHAT, FQNNGV. V was clipped by 2 bases and J by 1 base, with 6 bases between them. The CDR3 is 13 residues long.

This sample comprised peripheral blood mononuclear cells (PBMCs), obtained at new diagnosis, from a patient treated with antithyroid drugs. V is TRBV11-2 and J is TRBJ2-7; D is uncertain. The TCR originated in a female donor with Graves disease. CDR3 DNA sequence: TGTGCCAGCAGCTTACGCTTTTCCTACGAGCAGTACTTC. Translating gives CASSLRFSYEQYF.